These 20 T cell receptor beta chains came from one sample sequenced in a study of blood T cell repertoires in COVID-19 (dated by TCRdb to the early 2020s). The method behind the library was the immunoSEQ multiplex PCR assay. Sourced from immuneACCESS, this table was stored by TCRdb with only in-frame sequences that have V and J called. A share of the clones is absent; for the studies checked, an unresolved V gene accounts for under half, and the remainder has no known explanation. This sample gives approximately 130,000 clones in total; about 80% of them show up just once. Clones ranked in the top ten supply 10% to 12% of the sample. The material sequenced was peripheral blood. All receptors come from a human donor in a cohort sampled during active COVID-19.

The J gene is TRBJ1-1, the V gene TRBV19; 10 bases map to TRBD1. The CDR3 runs 16 residues. J lost 4 bases, V lost 10 bases, and 15 bases had no gene match. Germline values: CDR1 LNHDA, CDR2 SQIVND (reference sequence). The CDR3 loop reads CATHPSGDRGVTEAFF. The CDR3 DNA follows: TGTGCCACTCACCCATCAGGGGACAGGGGCGTCACTGAAGCTTTCTTT.

The chain carries TRBV28 and TRBJ1-2; D is possibly TRBD1 (5 bases). Trimming removed 8 bases at V and 7 bases at J, with 17 bases between. This CDR3 spans 13 amino acids. Per the germline V gene, CDR1 is MDHEN and CDR2 is SYDVKM. The chain's CDR3 is CASSGAGRSGYTF. The CDR3 DNA sequence: TGTGCCAGCTCTGGGGCCGGTCGGAGTGGCTACACCTTC.

The chain couples TRBV7-9 to TRBJ2-6; D might be TRBD1 (6 bases). V gave up 5 bases and J gave up 0 bases, with 17 bases separating them. CDR1 and CDR2 from the germline V gene are SEHNR and FQNEAQ (reference sequence). The CDR3 totals 18 residues. This chain's CDR3 is CASSPSDSFTSGANVLTF. CDR3 bases: TGTGCCAGCAGCCCGTCGGACAGTTTTACCTCTGGGGCCAACGTCCTGACTTTC.

This clone appeared a few times. The genes are TRBV2 and TRBJ1-1, with D possibly being TRBD1 (5 bases). Germline V gene sequence: CDR1 SNHLY, CDR2 FYNNEI. This CDR3 is built from 15 residues. V shed 4 bases and J shed 4 bases, with 16 bases lying between them. The CDR3 bases are TGTGCCAGCAGTGCCCAGCCCCCCGGGGGCACTGAAGCTTTCTTT. This gives the protein CASSAQPPGGTEAFF.

The chain recombines TRBV3-1 (or the pseudogene TRBV3-2) with TRBJ1-2, with a weak D call TRBD1 (5 bases). CDR1 and CDR2 from the germline V gene are LGHDT and YNNKEL (reference sequence). Between the trimmed V and J ends, which lost 0 bases and 2 bases, there was a span of 10 bases. The CDR3 runs 15 residues. CDR3 coding DNA: TGTGCCAGCAGCCAAGAGGGGGGGAGAAACTATGGCTACACCTTC. This translates into CASSQEGGRNYGYTF.

This clone was seen a single time. The chain joins TRBV24-1 to TRBJ1-2, with TRBD1 as a possible D gene (5 bases). The CDR3 is 16 residues long. Trimming shortened V by 1 base and J by 7 bases, and 18 bases separated the two germline ends. Germline V gene lookup returns CDR1 KGHDR and CDR2 SFDVKD. DNA of the CDR3: TGTGCCACCAGTGATTTAAACGGGGAGGGGCAGAGTGGCTACACCTTC. Translated, it gives CATSDLNGEGQSGYTF.

J is TRBJ2-5 and V is TRBV5-6; D might be TRBD1 (7 bases). Germline lookup yields CDR1 SGHDT and CDR2 YYEEEE. The CDR3 extends over 13 amino acids. The ends were cut back, 6 bases at V and 0 bases at J, with 9 bases in the middle. CDR3 in amino acids: CASTGGNQETQYF. CDR3 DNA sequence: TGTGCCAGCACAGGGGGGAACCAAGAGACCCAGTACTTC.

V gene TRBV11-2 combines with J gene TRBJ2-5; 15 nucleotides match TRBD2. The CDR3 runs 18 residues. The V and J ends lost 4 bases and 1 base, in that order; junction bases with no gene match: 7. Germline V gives CDR1 SGHAT, CDR2 FQNNGV. CDR3 bases: TGTGCCAGCAGCTGGGGGACTAGCGGGGGGATCTTCCAAGAGACCCAGTACTTC. Its protein product is CASSWGTSGGIFQETQYF.

Turning to this clone: A read error may account for a junction end that differs from germline. The rearrangement joins TRBV7-9 to TRBJ1-2; 11 bases are shared with TRBD1. The germline CDR1 and CDR2 sequences are SEHNR and FQNEAQ (reference sequence). This CDR3 spans 16 amino acids. This chain's CDR3 is CVSSTRDRGINYGYTF. In DNA form, the CDR3 reads TGTGTCAGCAGCACCCGGGACAGGGGGATAAACTATGGCTACACCTTC.

Of note for this clone: The same CDR3 arises from other DNA sequences in this sample as well. The V call is TRBV7-9, the J call TRBJ1-5; D not resolved. V lost 1 base, J lost 4 bases, and 8 bases lay in between. The CDR3 has 14 residues. Germline V gives CDR1 SEHNR, CDR2 FQNEAQ (reference sequence). CDR3: CASSLEGGNQPQHF. CDR3 nucleotides: TGTGCCAGCAGCTTAGAGGGAGGTAATCAGCCCCAGCATTTT.

The V call is TRBV3-1 (or the pseudogene TRBV3-2), the J call TRBJ1-3; 8 bases fit TRBD1. There are 14 residues in the CDR3. Germline CDR1 LGHDT, CDR2 YNNKEL (reference sequence). V shed 2 bases and J 4 bases; nucleotides not matched to a gene: 1. In DNA, the CDR3 is TGTGCCAGCAGCCAAAGGGACAGGGGAAACACCATATATTTT. Translating gives CASSQRDRGNTIYF.

This clone was observed a handful of times. The chain joins TRBV11-2 to TRBJ1-1, with 7 bases matching TRBD1. V was pared by 5 bases and J by 8 bases, with 14 bases of the junction left unmatched. The CDR3 covers 15 residues. CDR1 is SGHAT, CDR2 FQNNGV, per germline. CDR3 coding DNA: TGTGCCAGCAGCGAAAACAGGGGAACCGGTACAGAAGCTTTCTTT. Its translation is CASSENRGTGTEAFF.

This chain links TRBV19 with TRBJ2-7, with 8 bases lining up with TRBD1. Germline lookup yields CDR1 LNHDA and CDR2 SQIVND (reference sequence). The CDR3 spans 16 residues. V was clipped by 2 bases and J by 2 bases; unmatched bases: 8. The CDR3 here is CASSIKSGQGAYEQYF. The CDR3 DNA reads as TGTGCCAGTAGTATAAAATCCGGACAGGGAGCCTACGAGCAGTACTTC.

This chain connects TRBV2 to TRBJ2-3, with D unclear. CDR1 SNHLY and CDR2 FYNNEI come from the germline V gene. Trimming cost V 5 bases and J 4 bases, with 7 bases left between them. The CDR3 runs 12 residues. CDR3 amino acids: CASSLLSDTQYF. In DNA form, the CDR3 reads TGTGCCAGCAGTCTCTTGTCAGATACGCAGTATTTT.

This chain connects TRBV2 to TRBJ2-7, with D possibly matching TRBD1 (7 bases). This CDR3 region has 15 residues. Between the trimmed V and J ends, which lost 7 bases and 0 bases, there was a span of 16 bases. CDR1 is SNHLY and CDR2 is FYNNEI in the germline V gene. The CDR3 DNA reads as TGTGCCAGCAAAACCCAGGGGGGCTTCTCCTACGAGCAGTACTTC. The encoded protein is CASKTQGGFSYEQYF.

The V call is TRBV4-1, the J call TRBJ1-6; TRBD1 is a possible D gene (6 bases). Germline values: CDR1 MGHRA, CDR2 YSYEKL. The length of the CDR3 is 20 residues. Trimming took 4 bases from V and 0 from J, leaving 22 bases between them. The CDR3 DNA reads as TGCGCCAGCAGCCCCTGGGAGGGACACGGAAAGAGCTCCTATAATTCACCCCTCCACTTT. Encoded protein: CASSPWEGHGKSSYNSPLHF.

This sequence joins TRBV15 and TRBJ1-1; D may be TRBD1 (6 bases). V lost 5 bases and J 4 bases, leaving 11 bases between the germline ends. CDR3 length: 13 residues. Germline assignment: CDR1 LNHNV and CDR2 YYDKDF (reference sequence). The chain's CDR3 is CATSEGVGTEAFF. CDR3 sequence (DNA): TGTGCCACCAGCGAGGGGGTAGGCACTGAAGCTTTCTTT. Full variable domain (rest looked up from reference TRBV15 and TRBJ1-1): DAMVIQNPRYQVTQFGKPVTLSCSQTLNHNVMYWYQQKSSQAPKLLFHYYDKDFNNEADTPDNFQSRRPNTSFCFLDIRSPGLGDTAMYLCATSEGVGTEAFFGQGTRLTVV.

The rearrangement uses TRBV30 and TRBJ2-5, with 8 bases aligning to TRBD2. V lost 2 bases, J lost 2 bases, and 4 bases stayed unmatched. The CDR3 has 14 residues. Per germline, CDR1 GTSNPN and CDR2 SVGIG (reference sequence). DNA of the CDR3: TGTGCCTGGAGTCCCGGACTAGCACAAGAGACCCAGTACTTC. Protein sequence: CAWSPGLAQETQYF.

This chain joins TRBV7-9 and TRBJ2-3, with 9 bases that match TRBD2. CDR3 size: 16 residues. Germline loops: CDR1 SEHNR, CDR2 FQNEAQ (reference sequence). V lost 4 bases to trimming and J lost 5 bases; unmatched junction nucleotides: 10. In DNA form, the CDR3 reads TGTGCCAGCAGCTCTCCTTTAGCGGGGGTGGGAGATACGCAGTATTTT. Amino acid sequence: CASSSPLAGVGDTQYF.

The rearrangement uses TRBV7-8 and TRBJ1-5; no clear D gene. CDR1 and CDR2 from the germline V gene are SGHVS and FQNEAQ. The CDR3 runs 14 residues. The V end lost 5 bases, the J end lost 9 bases, and 17 bases lay between the germline ends. CDR3 amino acids: CASSREVGISPQHF. The DNA of the CDR3 is TGTGCCAGCAGCCGAGAGGTGGGCATCTCGCCCCAGCATTTT.